This T cell receptor beta chain was profiled in a study of glioma-infiltrating T cells. Whole-study results and caveats: Tissue and blood shared very few CDR3 sequences. Non-neoplastic patients had below-expected tissue-blood divergence, while all gliomas exceeded expectation.

The iRepertoire nested amplicon-rescue multiplex PCR amplified TCR alpha and beta CDR3s from RNA. Tissue mRNA or PBMC total RNA, roughly 85-450 ng, went into one-step reverse transcription and amplification. MiXCR, applied by TCRdb to the multiplex PCR reads, yields one record per CDR3 protein. This sample has over 80,000 distinct CDR3 sequences, with roughly 40% found just once. This clonotype has a count of ten or more. Its antigen is currently unknown. Germline V gene data show CDR1 as SGHVS and CDR2 as FNYEAQ. The CDR3 length is 15 residues. V dropped 3 bases and J dropped 4; count of bases not matched to a gene: 6.

This TCR derives from a human donor with low-grade glioma or glioblastoma, undergoing nonglioma brain surgery, or in good health (not recorded which). The chain carries TRBV7-6 and TRBJ2-1, with 7 positions matching TRBD1. The sequenced sample consisted of glioma tissue, nonneoplastic brain tissue, or PBMCs (not recorded which). CDR3 in DNA: TGTGCCAGCAGCTTGGCCCAGGGGGAGTACAATGAGCAGTTCTTC. This sequence encodes CASSLAQGEYNEQFF.